Each of the 3 T cell receptor beta chains below was sequenced from the same sample in a study of CD8+ T cells in alopecia areata. Extracted RNA was reverse transcribed, and the resulting cDNA served as sequencing template. Sequencing used immunoSEQ multiplex PCR; TCRdb keeps in-frame clones, though not all of them. Of around 30,000 clones in the sample, over 65% were seen once. Sequencing was carried out using NKG2D-low CD8+ T cells sorted from blood. The receptors originated from a human donor with alopecia areata.

The V gene is TRBV4-1, the J gene TRBJ2-1; 10 bases agree with TRBD1. V dropped 3 bases and J dropped 6; count of bases not matched to a gene: 5. The CDR3 spans 15 residues. From germline, CDR1 is MGHRA and CDR2 YSYEKL. The chain's CDR3 is CASSQTGGRTNEQFF. The CDR3 coding sequence is TGCGCCAGCAGCCAGACAGGGGGCAGGACCAATGAGCAGTTCTTC.

This sequence joins TRBV5-1 and TRBJ1-5; D gene unclear. Looked up from germline, CDR1 is SGHRS and CDR2 is YFSETQ. The CDR3 runs 13 residues. Trimming stripped 0 bases from V and 4 bases from J, with 5 bases between. CDR3 protein: CASSLAQNQPQHF. The CDR3 DNA reads TGCGCCAGCAGCTTGGCTCAGAATCAGCCCCAGCATTTT.

J is TRBJ1-1 and V is TRBV2, with a possible D match to TRBD1 (5 bases). The germline V gene has CDR1 SNHLY and CDR2 FYNNEI. This CDR3 is 14 amino acids long. Between the trimmed V and J ends, which lost 1 base and 4 bases, there was a span of 10 bases. The CDR3 sequence: CASSEGAGSTEAFF. DNA of the CDR3: TGTGCCAGCAGTGAAGGGGCAGGGAGCACTGAAGCTTTCTTT. The full variable domain, its missing parts supplied by reference TRBV2 and TRBJ1-1, is EPEVTQTPSHQVTQMGQEVILRCVPISNHLYFYWYRQILGQKVEFLVSFYNNEISEKSEIFDDQFSVERPDGSNFTLKIRSTKLEDSAMYFCASSEGAGSTEAFFGQGTRLTVV.